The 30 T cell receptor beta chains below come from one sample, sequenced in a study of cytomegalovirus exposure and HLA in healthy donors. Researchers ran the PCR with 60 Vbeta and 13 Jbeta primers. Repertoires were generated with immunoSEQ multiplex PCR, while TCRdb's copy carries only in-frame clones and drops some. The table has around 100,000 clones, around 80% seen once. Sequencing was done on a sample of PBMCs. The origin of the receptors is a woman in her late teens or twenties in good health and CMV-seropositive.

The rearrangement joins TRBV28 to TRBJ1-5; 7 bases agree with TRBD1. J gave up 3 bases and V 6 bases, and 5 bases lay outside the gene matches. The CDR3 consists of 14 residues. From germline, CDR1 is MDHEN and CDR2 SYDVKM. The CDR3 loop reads CASRPDRANQPQHF. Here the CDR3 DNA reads TGTGCCAGCAGACCCGACAGGGCCAATCAGCCCCAGCATTTT.

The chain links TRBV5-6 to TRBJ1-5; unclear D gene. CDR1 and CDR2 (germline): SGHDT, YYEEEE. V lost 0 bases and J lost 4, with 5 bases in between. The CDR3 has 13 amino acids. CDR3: CASSLVANQPQHF. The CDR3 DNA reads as TGTGCCAGCAGCTTGGTTGCGAATCAGCCCCAGCATTTT.

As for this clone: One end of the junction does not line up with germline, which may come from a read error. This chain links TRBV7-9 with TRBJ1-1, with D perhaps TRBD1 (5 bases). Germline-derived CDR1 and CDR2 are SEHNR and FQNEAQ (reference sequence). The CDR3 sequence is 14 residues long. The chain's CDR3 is CSSSLSGVNTEAFF. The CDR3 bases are TGTTCCAGCAGCCTTTCGGGGGTGAACACTGAAGCTTTCTTT.

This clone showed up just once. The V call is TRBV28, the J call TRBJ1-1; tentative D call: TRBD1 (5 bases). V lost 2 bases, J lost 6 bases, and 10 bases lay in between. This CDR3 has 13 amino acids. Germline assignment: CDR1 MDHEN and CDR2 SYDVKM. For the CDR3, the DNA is TGTGCCAGCAGTTTAGGGGGGAAGTCTGAAGCTTTCTTT. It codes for CASSLGGKSEAFF.

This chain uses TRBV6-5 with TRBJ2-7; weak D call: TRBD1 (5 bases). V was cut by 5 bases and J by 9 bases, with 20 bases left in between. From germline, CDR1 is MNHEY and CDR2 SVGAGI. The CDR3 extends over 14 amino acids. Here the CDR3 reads CASSAGFGVGMQYF. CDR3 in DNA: TGTGCCAGCAGTGCAGGGTTTGGTGTCGGAATGCAGTACTTC.

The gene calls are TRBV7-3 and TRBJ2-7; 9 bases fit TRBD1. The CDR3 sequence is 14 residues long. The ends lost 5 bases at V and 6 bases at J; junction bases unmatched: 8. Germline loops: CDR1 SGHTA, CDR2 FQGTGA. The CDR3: CASSPGTGYGEQYF. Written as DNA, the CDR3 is TGTGCCAGCAGCCCCGGGACAGGGTACGGCGAGCAGTACTTC.

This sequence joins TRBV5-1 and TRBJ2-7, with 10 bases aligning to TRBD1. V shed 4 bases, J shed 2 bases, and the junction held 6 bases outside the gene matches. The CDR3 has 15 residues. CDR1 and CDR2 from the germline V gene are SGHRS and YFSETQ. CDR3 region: CASSAGTGATYEQYF. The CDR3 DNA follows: TGCGCCAGCAGCGCCGGGACAGGGGCAACCTACGAGCAGTACTTC.

CDR3: CASSLSLAIDTQYF. CDR3 nucleotide sequence: TGTGCCAGCAGCTTATCACTAGCGATAGATACGCAGTATTTT. The chain couples TRBV11-3 to TRBJ2-3, with 7 nucleotides matching TRBD2. J lost 5 bases, V lost 2 bases, and 4 bases had no gene match. Per the germline V gene, CDR1 is SGHNT and CDR2 is YENEEA. CDR3 size: 14 residues.

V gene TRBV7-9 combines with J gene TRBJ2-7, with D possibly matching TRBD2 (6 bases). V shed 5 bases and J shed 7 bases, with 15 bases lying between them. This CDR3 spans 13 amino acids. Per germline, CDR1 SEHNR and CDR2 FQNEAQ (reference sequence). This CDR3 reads CASSPRERKEQYF. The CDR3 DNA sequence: TGTGCCAGCAGCCCTCGGGAGAGGAAGGAGCAGTACTTC.

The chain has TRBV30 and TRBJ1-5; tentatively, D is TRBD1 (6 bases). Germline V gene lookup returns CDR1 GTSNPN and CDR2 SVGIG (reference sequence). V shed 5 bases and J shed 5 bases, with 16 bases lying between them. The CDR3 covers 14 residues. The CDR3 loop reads CAWQGTNTDQPQHF. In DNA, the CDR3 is TGTGCCTGGCAGGGGACTAACACTGATCAGCCCCAGCATTTT.

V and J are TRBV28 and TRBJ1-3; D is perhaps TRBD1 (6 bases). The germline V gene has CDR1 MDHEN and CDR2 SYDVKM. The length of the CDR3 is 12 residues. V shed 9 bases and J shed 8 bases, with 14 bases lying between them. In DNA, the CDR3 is TGTGCCAGTTCTCCAGGGGATGACACCATATATTTT. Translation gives CASSPGDDTIYF.

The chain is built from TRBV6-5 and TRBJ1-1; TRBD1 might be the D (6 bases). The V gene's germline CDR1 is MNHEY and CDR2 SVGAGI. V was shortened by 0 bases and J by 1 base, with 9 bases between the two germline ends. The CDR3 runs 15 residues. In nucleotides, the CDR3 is TGTGCCAGCAGTTACTCGGACAGTTCGAACACTGAAGCTTTCTTT. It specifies CASSYSDSSNTEAFF.

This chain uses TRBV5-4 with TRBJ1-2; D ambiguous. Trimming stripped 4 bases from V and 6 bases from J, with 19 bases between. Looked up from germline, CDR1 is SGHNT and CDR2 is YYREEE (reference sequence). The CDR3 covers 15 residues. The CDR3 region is CASSPGGNSRHGYTF. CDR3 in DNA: TGTGCCAGCAGCCCGGGCGGGAATTCGCGGCATGGCTACACCTTC.

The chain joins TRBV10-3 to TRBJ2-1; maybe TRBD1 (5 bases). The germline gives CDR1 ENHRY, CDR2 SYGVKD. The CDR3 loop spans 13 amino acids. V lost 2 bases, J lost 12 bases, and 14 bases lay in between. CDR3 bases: TGTGCCATCAGTGAGCCCGGGCCCCAGGGGCAGTTCTTC. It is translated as CAISEPGPQGQFF.

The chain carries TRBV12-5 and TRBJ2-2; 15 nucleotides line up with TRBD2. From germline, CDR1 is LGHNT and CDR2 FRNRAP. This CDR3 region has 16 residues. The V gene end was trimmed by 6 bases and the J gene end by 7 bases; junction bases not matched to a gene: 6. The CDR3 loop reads CASGPGLAGGGGELFF. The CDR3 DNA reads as TGTGCTAGTGGCCCGGGACTAGCGGGAGGCGGCGGGGAGCTGTTTTTT.

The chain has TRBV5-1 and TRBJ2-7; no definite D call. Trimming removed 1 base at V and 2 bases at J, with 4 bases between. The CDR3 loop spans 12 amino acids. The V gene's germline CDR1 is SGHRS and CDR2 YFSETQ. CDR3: CASSLSAYEQYF. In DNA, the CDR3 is TGCGCCAGCAGCTTGTCTGCCTACGAGCAGTACTTC.

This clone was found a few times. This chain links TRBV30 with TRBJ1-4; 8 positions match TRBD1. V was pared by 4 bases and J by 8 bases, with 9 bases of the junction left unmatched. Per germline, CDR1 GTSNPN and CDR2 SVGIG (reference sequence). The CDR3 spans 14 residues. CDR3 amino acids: CAWTTGQEIEKLFF. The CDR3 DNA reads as TGTGCCTGGACAACGGGACAGGAGATCGAAAAACTGTTTTTT.

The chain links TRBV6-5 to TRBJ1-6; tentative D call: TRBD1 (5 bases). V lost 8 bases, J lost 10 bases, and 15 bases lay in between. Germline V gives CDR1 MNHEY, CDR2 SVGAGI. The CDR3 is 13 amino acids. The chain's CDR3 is CASRTPGNSPLHF. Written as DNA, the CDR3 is TGTGCCAGCCGTACACCAGGGAACTCACCCCTCCACTTT.

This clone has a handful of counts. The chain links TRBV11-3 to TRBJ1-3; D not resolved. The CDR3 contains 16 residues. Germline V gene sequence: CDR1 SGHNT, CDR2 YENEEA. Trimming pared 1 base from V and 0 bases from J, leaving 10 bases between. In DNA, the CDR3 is TGTGCCAGCAGCTTAGGAGGAATCCCCTCTGGAAACACCATATATTTT. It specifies CASSLGGIPSGNTIYF.

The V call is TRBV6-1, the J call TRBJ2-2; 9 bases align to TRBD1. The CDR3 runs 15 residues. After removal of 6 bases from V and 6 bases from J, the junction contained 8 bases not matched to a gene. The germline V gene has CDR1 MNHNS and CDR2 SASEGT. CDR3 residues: CASRHRDRAPGELFF. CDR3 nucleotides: TGTGCCAGCAGGCACCGGGACAGGGCTCCCGGGGAGCTGTTTTTT.

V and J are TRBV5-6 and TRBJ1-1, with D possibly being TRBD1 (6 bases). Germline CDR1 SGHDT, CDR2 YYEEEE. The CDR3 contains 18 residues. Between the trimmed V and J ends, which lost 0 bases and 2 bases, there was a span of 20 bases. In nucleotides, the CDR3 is TGTGCCAGCAGCTTGGAGTTTTCAGGGGTCGACTTAAACACTGAAGCTTTCTTT. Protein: CASSLEFSGVDLNTEAFF.

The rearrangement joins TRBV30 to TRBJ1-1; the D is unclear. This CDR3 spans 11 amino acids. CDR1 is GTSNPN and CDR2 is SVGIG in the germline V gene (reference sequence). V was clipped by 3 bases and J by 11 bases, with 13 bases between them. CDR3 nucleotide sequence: TGTGCCTGGAGCCGCAATTTGGAGGCTTTCTTT. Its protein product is CAWSRNLEAFF.

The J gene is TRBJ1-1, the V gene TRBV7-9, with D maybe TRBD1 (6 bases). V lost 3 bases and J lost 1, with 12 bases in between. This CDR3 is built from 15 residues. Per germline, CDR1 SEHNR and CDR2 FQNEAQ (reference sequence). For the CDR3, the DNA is TGTGCCAGCAGCTTCACAGGGATAGCGAACACTGAAGCTTTCTTT. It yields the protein CASSFTGIANTEAFF. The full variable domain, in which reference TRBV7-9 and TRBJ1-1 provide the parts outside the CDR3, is DTGVSQNPRHKITKRGQNVTFRCDPISEHNRLYWYRQTLGQGPEFLTYFQNEAQLEKSRLLSDRFSAERPKGSFSTLEIQRTEQGDSAMYLCASSFTGIANTEAFFGQGTRLTVV.

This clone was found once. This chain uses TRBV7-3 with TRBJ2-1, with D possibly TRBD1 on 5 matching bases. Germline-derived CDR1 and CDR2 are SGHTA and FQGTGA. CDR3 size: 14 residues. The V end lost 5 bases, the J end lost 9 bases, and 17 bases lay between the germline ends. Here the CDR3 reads CASSLGVLGGEQFF. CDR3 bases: TGTGCCAGCAGCCTAGGGGTGCTAGGTGGTGAGCAGTTCTTC.

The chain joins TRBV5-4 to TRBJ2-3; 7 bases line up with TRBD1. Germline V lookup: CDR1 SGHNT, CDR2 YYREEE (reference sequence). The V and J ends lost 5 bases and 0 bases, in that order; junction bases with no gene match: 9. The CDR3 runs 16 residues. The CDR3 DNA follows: TGTGCCAGCAGGCCGGCCGGGACAGCTAGCACAGATACGCAGTATTTT. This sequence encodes CASRPAGTASTDTQYF. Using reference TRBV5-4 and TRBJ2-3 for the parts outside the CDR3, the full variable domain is ETGVTQSPTHLIKTRGQQVTLRCSSQSGHNTVSWYQQALGQGPQFIFQYYREEENGRGNFPPRFSGLQFPNYSSELNVNALELDDSALYLCASRPAGTASTDTQYFGPGTRLTVL.

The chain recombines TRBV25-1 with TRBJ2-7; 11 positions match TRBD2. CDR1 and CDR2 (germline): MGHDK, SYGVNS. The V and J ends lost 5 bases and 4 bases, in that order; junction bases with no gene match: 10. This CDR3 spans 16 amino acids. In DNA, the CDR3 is TGTGCCAGCAGTCACCACACTAGCGGGAGTGTATACGAGCAGTACTTC. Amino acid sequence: CASSHHTSGSVYEQYF.

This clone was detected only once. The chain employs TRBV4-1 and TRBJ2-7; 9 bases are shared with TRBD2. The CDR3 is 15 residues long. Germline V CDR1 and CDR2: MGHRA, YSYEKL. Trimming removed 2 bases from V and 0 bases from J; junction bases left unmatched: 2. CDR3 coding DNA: TGCGCCAGCAGCCAAACTAGCGGGCCCTCCTACGAGCAGTACTTC. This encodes CASSQTSGPSYEQYF.

The CDR3 is CASSYSQGHDYEQYF. CDR3 DNA: TGTGCCAGCAGTTACTCTCAAGGACACGACTACGAGCAGTACTTC. The rearrangement uses TRBV6-5 and TRBJ2-7, with D perhaps TRBD1 (5 bases). The CDR3 contains 15 residues. Germline values: CDR1 MNHEY, CDR2 SVGAGI. V dropped 0 bases and J dropped 3 bases, with 12 bases sitting between them.

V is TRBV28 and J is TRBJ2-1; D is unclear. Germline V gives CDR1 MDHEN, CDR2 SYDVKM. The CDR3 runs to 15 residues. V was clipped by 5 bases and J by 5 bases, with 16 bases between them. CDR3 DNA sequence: TGTGCCAGCAGTCGGAGTCTAGGTTCCCACAATGAGCAGTTCTTC. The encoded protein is CASSRSLGSHNEQFF. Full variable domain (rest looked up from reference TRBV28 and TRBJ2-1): DVKVTQSSRYLVKRTGEKVFLECVQDMDHENMFWYRQDPGLGLRLIYFSYDVKMKEKGDIPEGYSVSREKKERFSLILESASTNQTSMYLCASSRSLGSHNEQFFGPGTRLTVL.

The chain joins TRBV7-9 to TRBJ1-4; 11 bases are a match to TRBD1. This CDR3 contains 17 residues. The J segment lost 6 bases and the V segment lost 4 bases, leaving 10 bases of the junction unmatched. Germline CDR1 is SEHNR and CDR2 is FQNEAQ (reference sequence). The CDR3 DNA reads TGTGCCAGCAGCTACTCGACCGGGACAGGGGGGGATGAAAAACTGTTTTTT. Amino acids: CASSYSTGTGGDEKLFF. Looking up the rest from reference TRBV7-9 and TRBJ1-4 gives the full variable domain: DTGVSQNPRHKITKRGQNVTFRCDPISEHNRLYWYRQTLGQGPEFLTYFQNEAQLEKSRLLSDRFSAERPKGSFSTLEIQRTEQGDSAMYLCASSYSTGTGGDEKLFFGSGTQLSVL.